This T cell receptor (beta chain) appears in the sequencing data of a study of control samples from healthy donors and cancer patients. This CDR3 is 15 amino acids long. CDR1 SGHNT and CDR2 YYREEE come from the germline V gene (reference sequence). The V and J ends lost 4 bases and 4 bases, in that order; junction bases with no gene match: 7. Using immunoSEQ multiplex PCR, the repertoire was profiled, and TCRdb retains in-frame clones only, with some absent. The profile covers 50,000 to 65,000 clones, with about nine tenths appearing a single time and around 1.3% taken by the ten largest. The clonotype was recovered from a woman aged 45 to 65 with colorectal cancer. The chain is built from TRBV5-4 and TRBJ2-7; 11 nucleotides match TRBD1. The sample consisted of PBMCs. CDR3 coding DNA: TGTGCCAGCAGCCTAGGGGGACAGGGGGGATACGAGCAGTACTTC. Amino acid sequence: CASSLGGQGGYEQYF.